These T cell receptor beta chains were read from a single sample in a study of T cells in Graves' hyperthyroidism and ophthalmopathy. TCRdb called the multiplex PCR reads again in MiXCR, with one record for every CDR3 protein. Of fewer than 450,000 distinct CDR3 sequences in the sample, roughly an eighth were seen once. Sample: blood. The receptors originated from a man in his fifties or sixties with Graves' ophthalmopathy. The CDR3 runs from the conserved cysteine through the conserved F or W. D genes are given only for firm matches. Size tells how often a clone was seen (once, few, many) or the class of an expanded clone, and some rows leave it out.

v_call	j_call	d_call	clone_size	cdr3_nt	cdr3_aa
TRBV7-8	TRBJ1-3	NA	many	TGTGCCAGCAGCTTAGTCGGGGAGCGCGCTGGAAACACCATATATTTT	CASSLVGERAGNTIYF
TRBV12-3/TRBV12-4	TRBJ2-7	TRBD1	NA	TGTGCCAGCAGTTTTGGACAGGGGCTATACGAGCAGTACTTC	CASSFGQGLYEQYF
TRBV6-5	TRBJ2-3	TRBD2	NA	TGTGCCAGCTCGGTTGGTCCTAGCGGGAGAGGGCGAGCAGATACGCAGTATTTT	CASSVGPSGRGRADTQYF
TRBV3-1	TRBJ2-4	NA	many	TGTGCCAGCAGCCAAGAGGTAGTGACAGGGAGGGCAAACATTCAGTACTTC	CASSQEVVTGRANIQYF
TRBV30	TRBJ2-7	NA	many	TGTGCCTGGAATAGCGAGCACGAGCAGTACTTC	CAWNSEHEQYF
TRBV7-8	TRBJ2-2	TRBD1	NA	TGTGCCAGCAGGAGGGACAGGGAGAACACCGGGGAGCTGTTTTTT	CASRRDRENTGELFF
TRBV6-1	TRBJ2-6	NA	few	TGTGCCAGCAGGAGGAAGGAGGCGGGGGCCAACGTCCTGACTTTC	CASRRKEAGANVLTF
TRBV6-1	TRBJ2-3	TRBD2	few	TGTGCCGCCCGACCGGGACTAGCCTCCCCAGATACGCAGTATTTT	CAARPGLASPDTQYF
TRBV12-3/TRBV12-4	TRBJ2-5	TRBD2	few	TGTGCCAGCCACTTAAGCGGGAGGGAAGAGACCCAGTACTTC	CASHLSGREETQYF
TRBV27	TRBJ2-5	NA	few	TGTGCCAGCAGTTTGGGTGTCGGGTGGGAGACCCAGTACTTC	CASSLGVGWETQYF
TRBV7-9	TRBJ2-1	NA	many	TGTGCCAGCAGAGCCGGGACCAGCAATGAGCAGTTCTTC	CASRAGTSNEQFF
TRBV11-3	TRBJ1-2	NA	many	TGTGCCAGCACCCCCGGGGTCGGCAGCTTTAACTATGGCTACACCTTC	CASTPGVGSFNYGYTF
TRBV19	TRBJ2-5	NA	few	TGTGCCAGTAGTATAGGTTCGTCAGAGACCCAGTACTTC	CASSIGSSETQYF
TRBV20-1	TRBJ1-1	TRBD1	many	TGCAGTGCTAGAGCCGGACAGGCCAAGGGTGAAGCTTTCTTT	CSARAGQAKGEAFF
TRBV12-3/TRBV12-4	TRBJ1-2	NA	NA	TGTGCCAGTGGAAGAGGTTTCAACTATGGCTACACCTTC	CASGRGFNYGYTF
TRBV12-3/TRBV12-4	TRBJ1-2	TRBD1	few	TGTGCCAGCAGTACGAGACAGGGGCCCTATGGCTACACCTTC	CASSTRQGPYGYTF
TRBV3-1	TRBJ2-7	TRBD2	many	TGTGCCAGCAGCCAAGCCGGGACTAGCAGCTCCTACGAGCAGTACTTC	CASSQAGTSSSYEQYF
TRBV6-1	TRBJ1-1	NA	NA	TGTGCCGGAGCGAACACAGGGATCTCCTCCATACCTGAAGCTTTCTTT	CAGANTGISSIPEAFF
TRBV20-1	TRBJ2-5	TRBD2	NA	TGCAGTGCTGTTAGCGGGAGGGCGAGCGAGACCCAGTACTTC	CSAVSGRASETQYF
TRBV4-1	TRBJ2-7	TRBD1	few	TGCGCCAGCAGCCAGTCACCGGGACAGTCCTACGAGCAGTACTTC	CASSQSPGQSYEQYF
TRBV5-1	TRBJ1-4	NA	few	TGCGCCAGCAGCCCAACCTCAACAGGGAGAAATGAAAAACTGTTTTTT	CASSPTSTGRNEKLFF
TRBV30	TRBJ1-2	TRBD1	NA	TGTGCCTGGGGCAGGGGACAGGGGAACTATGGCTACACCTTC	CAWGRGQGNYGYTF
TRBV20-1	TRBJ2-7	NA	many	TGCAGTGCTACACAGGGAGGGTACGAGCAGTACTTC	CSATQGGYEQYF
TRBV7-2	TRBJ1-5	NA	many	TGTGCCAGCAGCTTAGTTGGGAATAGCAATCAGCCCCAGCATTTT	CASSLVGNSNQPQHF
TRBV20-1	TRBJ2-3	NA	many	TGCAGTGCTAGAGAACTAACCCTCACAGATACGCAGTATTTT	CSARELTLTDTQYF
TRBV6-1	TRBJ2-1	NA	many	TGTGCCAGCAGTGAAGCGAAAGGGCTCGGTGGAGGGGTGGATGAGCAGTTCTTC	CASSEAKGLGGGVDEQFF
TRBV29-1	TRBJ1-4	TRBD1	NA	TGCAGCACCTGGACAGGGGGGAATGAAAAACTGTTTTTT	CSTWTGGNEKLFF
TRBV29-1	TRBJ2-2	NA	NA	TGCAGCGTTAGTTATAACACCGGGGAGCTGTTTTTT	CSVSYNTGELFF
TRBV19	TRBJ1-1	TRBD1	many	TGTGCCAGTATGGACAGGGGAGGAACTGAAGCTTTCTTT	CASMDRGGTEAFF
TRBV6-2/TRBV6-3	TRBJ2-6	NA	few	TGTGCCAGCACCGGGGGTAGGGACTCTGGGGCCAACGTCCTGACTTTC	CASTGGRDSGANVLTF
TRBV18	TRBJ2-7	TRBD2	once	TGTGCCAGCTCGCCGCCGGGACTAGCGGGAGGAGGTGAGCAGTACTTC	CASSPPGLAGGGEQYF
TRBV10-3	TRBJ2-4	NA	few	TGTGCCTCCGGGGATTATGGATTAGCCAAAAACATTCAGTACTTC	CASGDYGLAKNIQYF
TRBV6-6	TRBJ2-7	NA	many	TGTGCCAGCAGTTACGGCGGGAACTCCTACGAGCAGTACTTC	CASSYGGNSYEQYF
TRBV30	TRBJ2-1	NA	many	TGTGCCTGGACTCGCTGGCTAGCTTCCAATGAGCAGTTCTTC	CAWTRWLASNEQFF
TRBV29-1	TRBJ1-1	NA	NA	TGCAGCGTTCAGCCGGGTTGGGGCACTGAAGCTTTCTTT	CSVQPGWGTEAFF
TRBV5-6	TRBJ2-7	TRBD2	many	TGTGCCAGCAGCTCCGGGACTAACTACGAGCAGTACTTC	CASSSGTNYEQYF
TRBV9	TRBJ2-5	TRBD2	many	TGTGCCAGCAGCGTAAGACTAGCGGGTACTCAAGAGACCCAGTACTTC	CASSVRLAGTQETQYF
TRBV29-1	TRBJ2-1	TRBD2	many	TGCAGCGTTGTTATGCGACTAGCGGGAGGAAATGAGCAGTTCTTC	CSVVMRLAGGNEQFF
TRBV15	TRBJ2-7	TRBD1	many	TGTGCCACCAGCAGAGAAGGGGGCGGTACCTACGAGCAGTACTTC	CATSREGGGTYEQYF
TRBV11-2	TRBJ2-1	TRBD1	many	TGTGCCAGCAGCAGCCGGGACAGGGACAGAAACAATGAGCAGTTCTTC	CASSSRDRDRNNEQFF
TRBV11-2	TRBJ2-7	NA	many	TGTGCCAGCAGCTTAGAAGGGGGAGAGAACTACGAGCAGTACTTC	CASSLEGGENYEQYF
TRBV12-3/TRBV12-4	TRBJ2-3	TRBD2	few	TGTGCCAGCAGCCGGGGGGACTGGAACACAGATACGCAGTATTTT	CASSRGDWNTDTQYF
TRBV6-5	TRBJ2-7	TRBD2	many	TGTGCCAGCAGTTACTCCCTCCCCCGTTTTGCGGGAGACTACGAGCAGTACTTC	CASSYSLPRFAGDYEQYF
TRBV20-1	TRBJ2-3	TRBD2	NA	TGCAGTGCTACACGGTACTCTAGCGGGAGGGCCGATGGCACAGATACGCAGTATTTT	CSATRYSSGRADGTDTQYF
TRBV7-2	TRBJ2-3	NA	NA	TGTGCCAGCAGCAGGTGGCCAGATACGCAGTATTTT	CASSRWPDTQYF
TRBV18	TRBJ2-7	NA	many	TGTGCCAGCTCACCTCTAAGGGGGACCTACGAGCAGTACTTC	CASSPLRGTYEQYF
TRBV3-1	TRBJ2-2	TRBD1	many	TGTGCCAGCAGCCAAGGGACAGGGGCTAACGGGGAGCTGTTTTTT	CASSQGTGANGELFF
TRBV7-9	TRBJ1-1	TRBD1	many	TGTGCCAGCACCGGCGGGACAGTGAACACTGAAGCTTTCTTT	CASTGGTVNTEAFF
TRBV11-1	TRBJ1-5	TRBD1	many	TGTGCCAGCAGCGGACCGGGACAGGGATTTTATAGCAATCAGCCCCAGCATTTT	CASSGPGQGFYSNQPQHF
TRBV30	TRBJ2-5	TRBD2	NA	TGTTCCAGGGGACTAGCTCGGGAGACCCAGTACTTC	CSRGLARETQYF
TRBV9	TRBJ1-6	TRBD1	few	TGTGCCAGCACACCCGACAGGGACCCCTATAATTCACCCCTCCACTTT	CASTPDRDPYNSPLHF
TRBV7-8	TRBJ2-7	NA	NA	TGTGCCAGCAGCTTATCTGTGCTCGAGCAGTACTTC	CASSLSVLEQYF
TRBV24-1	TRBJ2-1	NA	many	TGTGCCACCAGTGATTTTACGGGTTCGGCCAATGAGCAGTTCTTC	CATSDFTGSANEQFF
TRBV24-1	TRBJ2-5	TRBD2	NA	TGTGCCACCAGTGATTCTCCTAGCGGGAGGGTGGAGACCCAGTACTTC	CATSDSPSGRVETQYF
TRBV12-3/TRBV12-4	TRBJ2-5	NA	NA	TGTGCCAGCAGTTTTCGAGGGGGAGAGACCCAGTACTTC	CASSFRGGETQYF
TRBV9	TRBJ2-5	NA	NA	TGTGCCAGCAGCTTTCACAGGGAGTTGCGGGAGACCCAGTACTTC	CASSFHRELRETQYF
TRBV6-2/TRBV6-3	TRBJ2-5	TRBD1	few	TGTGCCAGCAGTTCAAACAGGGGGCAAGAGACCCAGTACTTC	CASSSNRGQETQYF
TRBV27	TRBJ2-1	TRBD1	many	TGTGCCAGCAGGGACCGGGACAGGGGGGTGCATGAGCAGTTCTTC	CASRDRDRGVHEQFF
TRBV6-1	TRBJ2-7	NA	few	TGTGCCAGCAGTACCCTGGAGGAGCAGTACTTC	CASSTLEEQYF
TRBV28	TRBJ2-6	NA	many	TGTGCCAGCAGTTACCTGCGGCAGGGGTTCCCCCCCGGGGCCAACGTCCTGACTTTC	CASSYLRQGFPPGANVLTF